This T cell receptor (beta chain) emerged from a study of blood T cells in healthy people across ages. V was pared by 4 bases and J by 19 bases, with 18 bases of the junction left unmatched. CDR3 length: 15 residues. The germline CDR1 and CDR2 sequences are MNHEY and SVGAGI. Study-wide points: Donor CMV status was unknown, possibly confounding expanded clonotype changes. A strong correlation between TCR beta diversity and naive T cell percentage was seen.

The second PCR ran about 6 to 11 cycles with a sample-barcoded 5' primer and J-beta primers. TCRdb re-analysed the 5' RACE reads in MiXCR, keeping a single row per CDR3 protein. Of about 570,000 distinct CDR3 sequences detected, about 27% appear once; the ten largest clones hold over 3.5%. Extractions gave at least 5.5 micrograms of total RNA per sample. This clonotype was seen a handful of times. The antigen is not known. This sample also belongs to another study, concerning T cells of mothers and their children. From that second work: Per 15 ul, 1.5 ug of RNA was used, with all extracted RNA going into cDNA synthesis.

The chain joins TRBV6-5 to TRBJ1-6, with TRBD1 identical over 8 bases. The material sequenced was blood. This TCR derives from a boy between 2 and 10 years old in good health. The CDR3 nucleotides read TGTGCCAGCAGTTGGACAGGGATAAGGTTGCGAGGACTTCACTTT. It encodes CASSWTGIRLRGLHF.